This T cell receptor (beta chain) comes out of a study of T cells after yellow fever vaccination. Per the germline V gene, CDR1 is SGHRS and CDR2 is YFSETQ. CDR3 length: 15 residues. V lost 4 bases and J 4 bases, leaving 16 bases between the germline ends. In its sample, this clonotype was seen many times. Making TCR cDNA involved 5'RACE template switching, which added UMIs and a universal primer site. MiXCR was run by TCRdb on the 5' RACE reads, yielding one entry per CDR3 protein. The sample consists of about 340,000 distinct CDR3 sequences, around 12% of them appearing once. The sample consisted of CD4+ T cells sorted from PBMCs, taken 15 days after the yellow fever booster vaccination. The sequence came from a man aged 18 to 29 who received the YFV17D yellow fever vaccine. The genes are TRBV5-1 and TRBJ2-3; a weak D match, TRBD1 (5 bases). The DNA of the CDR3 is TGCGCCAGCAGCCAGACAGACCGCCAGGCAGATACGCAGTATTTT. Translation gives CASSQTDRQADTQYF.